A selection of T cell receptor beta chains follows, all from one sample in a study of CD8 T cells in ankylosing spondylitis. TCRdb re-derived calls from the 5' RACE reads in MiXCR, one entry per CDR3 protein. The sample includes more than 400,000 distinct CDR3 sequences, roughly 5% of them seen just once. The sequenced material came from blood, either unsorted or a sorted T cell fraction (not recorded which). The receptor source for this set is a male donor with ankylosing spondylitis. Both conserved end residues are part of each CDR3. The D gene is left open where the match is weak. The size of a clone is reported for some rows only, either as once, few or many, or as a class for expanded clones.

D gene,clone size,J gene,V gene,CDR3 DNA,CDR3 protein
TRBD1,many,TRBJ1-2,TRBV20-1,TGCAGTGCGTACCGAGACAGGGTAAACTATGGCTACACCTTC,CSAYRDRVNYGYTF
NA,many,TRBJ1-2,TRBV6-4,TGTGCCAGCAGCCCCCAGGGCCTAGCTAACTATGGCTACACCTTC,CASSPQGLANYGYTF
TRBD1,many,TRBJ2-7,TRBV6-1,TGTGCCAGCAGTCGTCCGGGACAGGGGAACGAGCAGTACTTC,CASSRPGQGNEQYF
NA,many,TRBJ2-7,TRBV20-1,TGCAGTGCTAGAGATTTAGATTCAGGGGTCGGTTTTTACGAGCAGTACTTC,CSARDLDSGVGFYEQYF
NA,many,TRBJ1-6,TRBV10-3,TGTGCCATCAGTTACGGACGGGTGAATTCACCCCTCCACTTT,CAISYGRVNSPLHF
TRBD1,many,TRBJ2-3,TRBV7-6,TGTGCCAGCAGCTTAAGAGGGGGCCCTTCGACAGATACGCAGTATTTT,CASSLRGGPSTDTQYF
NA,many,TRBJ2-1,TRBV10-3,TGTGCCATCAGTGACCGGGACCAGGGTTACAATGAGCAGTTCTTC,CAISDRDQGYNEQFF
TRBD1,many,TRBJ1-1,TRBV6-2/TRBV6-3,TGTGCCAGCACCCTGCGGGACAGCCACACTGAAGCTTTCTTT,CASTLRDSHTEAFF
TRBD1,many,TRBJ2-6,TRBV10-3,TGTGCCATCAGGCCCAGTCTAGGGGGCGTCCACTCTGGGGCCAACGTCCTGACTTTC,CAIRPSLGGVHSGANVLTF
NA,many,TRBJ2-2,TRBV29-1,TGCAGCGTTGGCTCGGGAGCCGGGGAGCTGTTTTTT,CSVGSGAGELFF
NA,many,TRBJ1-5,TRBV10-3,TGTGCCATCAGTGGCGGACAGAATCAGCCCCAGCATTTT,CAISGGQNQPQHF
NA,NA,TRBJ2-7,TRBV5-1,TGCGCCAGCAGCTTGACGGGAGCTCGCTACGAGCAGTACTTC,CASSLTGARYEQYF
TRBD2,many,TRBJ2-1,TRBV20-1,TGCAGTGCTAGACCCTCTAGCGGGAGGTTTATGGATGAGCAGTTCTTC,CSARPSSGRFMDEQFF
TRBD1,NA,TRBJ1-2,TRBV4-3,TGCGCCAGCAGCCCCCGGACAGGGAAGAGGGATGGCTACACCTTC,CASSPRTGKRDGYTF
NA,few,TRBJ2-2,TRBV6-1,TGTGCCAGCAGGAACCTTGGCGGGGAGCTGTTTTTT,CASRNLGGELFF
NA,many,TRBJ1-2,TRBV29-1,TGCAGCGTTGAAGGGAGGGTTGGCTACACCTTC,CSVEGRVGYTF
NA,few,TRBJ1-5,TRBV4-2,TGTGCCAGCAGCCAAGACAGCCTCGGGAATCAGCCCCAGCATTTT,CASSQDSLGNQPQHF
NA,many,TRBJ1-1,TRBV5-5,TGTGCCAGCAGCTTGAGTGGACAGAACACTGAAGCTTTCTTT,CASSLSGQNTEAFF
NA,once,TRBJ2-1,TRBV7-2,TGTGCCAGCAGCCCGAGACCCCCCCCAACGGACAATGAGCAGTTCTTC,CASSPRPPPTDNEQFF
TRBD1,many,TRBJ1-1,TRBV12-3/TRBV12-4,TGTGCCAGCAGTTTTAGGACAGGGCTAACTGAAGCTTTCTTT,CASSFRTGLTEAFF
TRBD1,many,TRBJ1-1,TRBV18,TGTGCCAGCTCGAAAGCATGGGACAGAATGAACACTGAAGCTTTCTTT,CASSKAWDRMNTEAFF
TRBD2,many,TRBJ2-3,TRBV20-1,TGCAGTGCTCCGAGGTTGGCTAGCGGACTCACAGATACGCAGTATTTT,CSAPRLASGLTDTQYF
TRBD1,NA,TRBJ2-7,TRBV6-1,TGTGCCAGCATACGACAGGGGGCCGGATACGAGCAGTACTTC,CASIRQGAGYEQYF
TRBD2,NA,TRBJ2-5,TRBV3-1,TGTGCCAGCAGCCAGACGGGGGGGTGGGAGACCCAGTACTTC,CASSQTGGWETQYF
NA,many,TRBJ1-1,TRBV7-2,TGTGCCAGCAGCTTATATCCGACTAACACTGAAGCTTTCTTT,CASSLYPTNTEAFF
NA,many,TRBJ2-1,TRBV20-1,TGCAGTGCTAGAGAGGGGGAGGACACCTACAATGAGCAGTTCTTC,CSAREGEDTYNEQFF
NA,many,TRBJ1-3,TRBV5-5,TGTGCCAGCAGCTTGGATGGGCCTTGGGTTTCCGGAAACACCATATATTTT,CASSLDGPWVSGNTIYF
NA,many,TRBJ2-3,TRBV20-1,TGCAGTGCCTCACGGCCACAGGCCGATACGCAGTATTTT,CSASRPQADTQYF
TRBD1,many,TRBJ1-5,TRBV6-2/TRBV6-3,TGTGCCAGCAGCTCCGGGACAGCGGGCAATCAGCCCCAGCATTTT,CASSSGTAGNQPQHF
NA,many,TRBJ2-7,TRBV27,TGTGCCAGCAGTTTGGGGGTGTCGAGTCACGAGCAGTACTTC,CASSLGVSSHEQYF
TRBD1,few,TRBJ1-6,TRBV11-2,TGTGCCAGCAGCTTTCCCCCGGGACAGGGATCACCCCTCCACTTT,CASSFPPGQGSPLHF
NA,many,TRBJ2-5,TRBV5-6,TGTGCCAGCAGCCCCGGGACGCGAAAAGAGACCCAGTACTTC,CASSPGTRKETQYF
NA,many,TRBJ2-5,TRBV27,TGTGCCAGCAGTACTTCCACAGGGTTGGAGACCCAGTACTTC,CASSTSTGLETQYF
NA,NA,TRBJ1-5,TRBV11-3,TGTGCCAGCAGCTCTGGAGGGGTCCATCAGCCCCAGCATTTT,CASSSGGVHQPQHF
TRBD2,NA,TRBJ2-7,TRBV15,TGTGCCACCAGCCCACAAAGGGCAAAAGGGACTAGCGGGAGTTACGAGCAGTACTTC,CATSPQRAKGTSGSYEQYF
TRBD2,many,TRBJ2-5,TRBV5-1,TGCGCCAGCAGCTTCGGACTAGCGATACAAGAGACCCAGTACTTC,CASSFGLAIQETQYF
NA,many,TRBJ1-1,TRBV14,TGTGCCAGCAGCCGTTCAGGGATCCCAAGCAAAGCTTTCTTT,CASSRSGIPSKAFF
TRBD2,many,TRBJ2-1,TRBV20-1,TGCAGTGCTAGAGCTAATAGCGGGATTTACAATGAGCAGTTCTTC,CSARANSGIYNEQFF
TRBD1,many,TRBJ2-7,TRBV6-2/TRBV6-3,TGTGCCAGCAGAGAGACAGGGGGCTCCTACGAGCAGTACTTC,CASRETGGSYEQYF